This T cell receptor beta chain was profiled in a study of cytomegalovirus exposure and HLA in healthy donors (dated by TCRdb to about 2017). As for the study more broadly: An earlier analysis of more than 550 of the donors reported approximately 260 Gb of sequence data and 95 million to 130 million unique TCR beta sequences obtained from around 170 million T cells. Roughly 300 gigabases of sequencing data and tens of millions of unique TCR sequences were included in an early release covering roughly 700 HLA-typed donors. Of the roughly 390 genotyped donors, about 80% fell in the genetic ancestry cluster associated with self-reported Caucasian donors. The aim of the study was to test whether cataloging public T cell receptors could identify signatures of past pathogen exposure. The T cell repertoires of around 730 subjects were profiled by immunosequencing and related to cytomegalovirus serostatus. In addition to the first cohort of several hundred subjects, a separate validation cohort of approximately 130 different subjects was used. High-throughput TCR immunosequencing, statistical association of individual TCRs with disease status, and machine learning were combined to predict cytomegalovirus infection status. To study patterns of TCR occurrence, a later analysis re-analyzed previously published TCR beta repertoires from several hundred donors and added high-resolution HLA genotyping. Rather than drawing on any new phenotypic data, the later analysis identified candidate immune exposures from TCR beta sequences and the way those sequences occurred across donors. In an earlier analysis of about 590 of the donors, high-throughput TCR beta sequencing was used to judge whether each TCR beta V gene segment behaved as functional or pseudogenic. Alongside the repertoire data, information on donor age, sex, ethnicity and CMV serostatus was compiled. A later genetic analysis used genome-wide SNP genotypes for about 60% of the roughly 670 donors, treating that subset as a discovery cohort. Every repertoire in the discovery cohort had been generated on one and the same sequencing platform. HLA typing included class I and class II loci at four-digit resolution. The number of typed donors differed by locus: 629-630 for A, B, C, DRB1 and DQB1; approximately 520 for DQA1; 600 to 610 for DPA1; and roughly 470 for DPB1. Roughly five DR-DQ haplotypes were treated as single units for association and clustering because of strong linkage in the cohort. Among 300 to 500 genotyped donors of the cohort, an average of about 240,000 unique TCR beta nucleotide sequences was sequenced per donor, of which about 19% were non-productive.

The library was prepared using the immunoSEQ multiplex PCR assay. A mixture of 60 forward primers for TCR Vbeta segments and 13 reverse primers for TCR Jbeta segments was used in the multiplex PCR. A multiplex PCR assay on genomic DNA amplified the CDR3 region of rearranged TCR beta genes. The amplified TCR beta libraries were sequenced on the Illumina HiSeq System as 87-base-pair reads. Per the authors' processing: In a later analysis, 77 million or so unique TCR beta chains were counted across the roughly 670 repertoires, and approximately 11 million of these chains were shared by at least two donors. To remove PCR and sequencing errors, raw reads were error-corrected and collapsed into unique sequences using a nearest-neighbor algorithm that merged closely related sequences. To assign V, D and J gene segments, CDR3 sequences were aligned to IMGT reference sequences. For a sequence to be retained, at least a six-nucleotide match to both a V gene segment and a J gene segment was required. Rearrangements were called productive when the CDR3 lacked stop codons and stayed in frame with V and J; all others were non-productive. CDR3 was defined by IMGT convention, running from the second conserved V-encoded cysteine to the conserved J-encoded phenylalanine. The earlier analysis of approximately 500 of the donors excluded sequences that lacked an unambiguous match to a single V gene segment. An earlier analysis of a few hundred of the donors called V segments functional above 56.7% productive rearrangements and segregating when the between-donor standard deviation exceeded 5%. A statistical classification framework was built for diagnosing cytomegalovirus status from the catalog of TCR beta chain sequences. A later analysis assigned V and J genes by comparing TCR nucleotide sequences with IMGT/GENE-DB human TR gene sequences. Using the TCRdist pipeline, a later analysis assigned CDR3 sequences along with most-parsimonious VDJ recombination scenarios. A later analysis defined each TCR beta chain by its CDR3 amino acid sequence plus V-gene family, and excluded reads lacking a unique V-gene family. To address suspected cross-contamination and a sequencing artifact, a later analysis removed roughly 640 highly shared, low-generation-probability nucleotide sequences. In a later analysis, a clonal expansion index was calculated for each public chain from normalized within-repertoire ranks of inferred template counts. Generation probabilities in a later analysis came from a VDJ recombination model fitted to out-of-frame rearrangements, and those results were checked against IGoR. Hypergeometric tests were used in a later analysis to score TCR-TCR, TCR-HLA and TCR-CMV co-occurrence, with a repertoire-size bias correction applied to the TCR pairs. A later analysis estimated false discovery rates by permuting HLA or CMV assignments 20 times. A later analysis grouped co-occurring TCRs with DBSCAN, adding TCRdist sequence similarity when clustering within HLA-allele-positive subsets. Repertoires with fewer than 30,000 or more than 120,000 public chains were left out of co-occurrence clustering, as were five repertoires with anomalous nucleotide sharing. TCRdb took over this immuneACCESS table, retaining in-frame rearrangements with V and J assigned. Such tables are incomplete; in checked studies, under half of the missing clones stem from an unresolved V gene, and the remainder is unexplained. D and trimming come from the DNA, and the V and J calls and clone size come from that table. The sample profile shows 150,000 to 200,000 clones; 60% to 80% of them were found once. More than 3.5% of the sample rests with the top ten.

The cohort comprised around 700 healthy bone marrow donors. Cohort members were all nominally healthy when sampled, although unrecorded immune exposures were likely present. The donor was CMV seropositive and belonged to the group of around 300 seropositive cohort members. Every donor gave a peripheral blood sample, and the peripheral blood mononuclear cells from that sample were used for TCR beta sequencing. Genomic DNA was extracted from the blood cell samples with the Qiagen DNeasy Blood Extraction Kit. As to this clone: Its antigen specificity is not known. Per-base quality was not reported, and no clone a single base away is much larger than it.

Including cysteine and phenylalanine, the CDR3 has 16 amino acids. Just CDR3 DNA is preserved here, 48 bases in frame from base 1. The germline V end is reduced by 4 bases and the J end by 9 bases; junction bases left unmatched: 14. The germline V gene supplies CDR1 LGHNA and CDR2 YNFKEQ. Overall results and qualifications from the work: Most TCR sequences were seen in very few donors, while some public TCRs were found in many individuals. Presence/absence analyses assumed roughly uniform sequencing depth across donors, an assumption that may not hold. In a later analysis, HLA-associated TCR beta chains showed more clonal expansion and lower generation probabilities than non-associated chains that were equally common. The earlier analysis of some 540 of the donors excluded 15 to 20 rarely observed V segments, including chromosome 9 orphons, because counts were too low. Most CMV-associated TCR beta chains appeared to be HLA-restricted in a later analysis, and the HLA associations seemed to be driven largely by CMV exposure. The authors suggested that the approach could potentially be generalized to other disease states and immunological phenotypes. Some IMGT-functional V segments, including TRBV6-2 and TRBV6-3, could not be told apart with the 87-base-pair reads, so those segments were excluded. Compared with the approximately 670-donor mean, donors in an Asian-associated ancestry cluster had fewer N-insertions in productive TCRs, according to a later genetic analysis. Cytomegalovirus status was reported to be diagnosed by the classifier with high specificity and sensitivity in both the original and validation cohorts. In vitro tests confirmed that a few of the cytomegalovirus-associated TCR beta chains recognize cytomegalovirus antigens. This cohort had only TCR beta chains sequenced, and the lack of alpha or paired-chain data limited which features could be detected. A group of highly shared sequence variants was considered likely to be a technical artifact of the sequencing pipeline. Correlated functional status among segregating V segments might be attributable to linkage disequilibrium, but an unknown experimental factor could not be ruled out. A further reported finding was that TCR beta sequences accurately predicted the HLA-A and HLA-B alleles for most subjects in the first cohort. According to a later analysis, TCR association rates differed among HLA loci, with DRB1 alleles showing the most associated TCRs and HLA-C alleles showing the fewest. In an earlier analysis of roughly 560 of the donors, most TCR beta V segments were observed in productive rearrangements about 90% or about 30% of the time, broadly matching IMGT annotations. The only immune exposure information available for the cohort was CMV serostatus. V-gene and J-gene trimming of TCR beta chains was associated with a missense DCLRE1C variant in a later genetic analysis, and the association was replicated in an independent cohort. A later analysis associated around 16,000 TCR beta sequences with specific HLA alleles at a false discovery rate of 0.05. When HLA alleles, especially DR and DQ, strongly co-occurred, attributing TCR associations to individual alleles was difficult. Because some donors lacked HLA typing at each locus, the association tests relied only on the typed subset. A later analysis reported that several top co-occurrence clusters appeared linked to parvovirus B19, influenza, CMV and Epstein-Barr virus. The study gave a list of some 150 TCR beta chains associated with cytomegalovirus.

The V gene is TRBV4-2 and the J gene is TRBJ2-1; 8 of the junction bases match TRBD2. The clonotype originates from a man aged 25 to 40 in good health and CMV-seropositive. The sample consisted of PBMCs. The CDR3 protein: CASSPQNFGGAGEQFF. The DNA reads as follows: TGTGCCAGCAGCCCCCAGAACTTCGGGGGGGCGGGTGAGCAGTTCTTC.